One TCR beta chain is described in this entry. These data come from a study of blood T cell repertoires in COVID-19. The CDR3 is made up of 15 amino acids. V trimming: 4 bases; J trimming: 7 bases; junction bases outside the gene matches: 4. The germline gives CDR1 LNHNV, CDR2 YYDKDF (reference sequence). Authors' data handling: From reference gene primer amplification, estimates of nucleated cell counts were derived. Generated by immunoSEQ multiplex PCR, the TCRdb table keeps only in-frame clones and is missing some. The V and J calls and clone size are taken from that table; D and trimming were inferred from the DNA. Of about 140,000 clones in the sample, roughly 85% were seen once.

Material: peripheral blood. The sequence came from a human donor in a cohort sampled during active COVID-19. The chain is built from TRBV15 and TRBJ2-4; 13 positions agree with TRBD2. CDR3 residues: CATSTRTSGSNIQYF. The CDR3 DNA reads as TGTGCCACCAGCACCCGGACTAGCGGGAGCAACATTCAGTACTTC.